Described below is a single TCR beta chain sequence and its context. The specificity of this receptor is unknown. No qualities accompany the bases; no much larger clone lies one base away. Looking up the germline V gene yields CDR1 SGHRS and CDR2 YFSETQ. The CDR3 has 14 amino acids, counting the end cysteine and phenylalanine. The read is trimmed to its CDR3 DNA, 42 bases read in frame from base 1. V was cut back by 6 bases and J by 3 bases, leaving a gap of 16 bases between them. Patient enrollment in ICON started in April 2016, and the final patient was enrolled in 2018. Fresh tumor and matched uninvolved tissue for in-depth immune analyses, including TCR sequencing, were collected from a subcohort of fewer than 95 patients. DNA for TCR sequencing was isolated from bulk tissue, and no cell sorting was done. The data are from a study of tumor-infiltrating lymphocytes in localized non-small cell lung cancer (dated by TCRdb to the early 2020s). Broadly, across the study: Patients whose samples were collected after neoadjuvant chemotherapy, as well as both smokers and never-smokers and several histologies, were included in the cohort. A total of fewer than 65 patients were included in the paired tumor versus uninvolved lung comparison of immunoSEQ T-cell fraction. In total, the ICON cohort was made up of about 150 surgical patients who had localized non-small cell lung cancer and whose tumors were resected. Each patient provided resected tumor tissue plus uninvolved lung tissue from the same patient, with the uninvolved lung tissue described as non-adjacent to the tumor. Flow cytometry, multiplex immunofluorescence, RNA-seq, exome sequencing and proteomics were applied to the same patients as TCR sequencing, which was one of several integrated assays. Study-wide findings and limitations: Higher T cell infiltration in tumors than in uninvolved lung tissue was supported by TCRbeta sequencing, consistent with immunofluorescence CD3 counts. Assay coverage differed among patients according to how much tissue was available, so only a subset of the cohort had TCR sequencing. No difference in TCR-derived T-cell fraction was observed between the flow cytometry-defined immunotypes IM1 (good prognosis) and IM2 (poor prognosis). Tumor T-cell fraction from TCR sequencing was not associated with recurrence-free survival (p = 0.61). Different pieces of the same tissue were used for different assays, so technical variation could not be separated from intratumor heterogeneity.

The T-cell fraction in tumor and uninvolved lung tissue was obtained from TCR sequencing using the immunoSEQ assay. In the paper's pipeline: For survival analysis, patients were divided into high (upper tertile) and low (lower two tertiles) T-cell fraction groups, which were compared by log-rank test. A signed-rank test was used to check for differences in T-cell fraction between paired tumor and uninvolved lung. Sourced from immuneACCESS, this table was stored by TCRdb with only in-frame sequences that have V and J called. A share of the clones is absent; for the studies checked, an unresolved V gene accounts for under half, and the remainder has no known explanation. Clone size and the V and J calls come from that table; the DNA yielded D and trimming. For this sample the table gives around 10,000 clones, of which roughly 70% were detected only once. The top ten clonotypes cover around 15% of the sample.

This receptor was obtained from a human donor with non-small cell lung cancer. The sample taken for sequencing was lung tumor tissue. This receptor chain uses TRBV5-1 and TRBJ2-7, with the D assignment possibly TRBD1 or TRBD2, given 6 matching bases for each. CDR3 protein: CASKGGSGFYEQYF. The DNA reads TGCGCCAGCAAAGGGGGTAGCGGCTTCTACGAGCAGTACTTC.